The 8 T cell receptor beta chains reported below all come from one sample, sequenced in a study of blood T cells in healthy people across ages. A J-beta primer mix and a sample-barcoded 5' primer were used in a second PCR of roughly 7 to 12 cycles. TCRdb reanalysed the 5' RACE reads using MiXCR and keeps one entry per CDR3 protein. The sample lists about 680,000 distinct CDR3 sequences; around half were seen once. Sequencing input: blood. These receptors were taken from a woman aged 55 to 70 in good health.

For this clonotype: One end of the junction fails to match germline, which may point to a read error. This rearrangement joins TRBV7-9 to TRBJ2-5; D is ambiguous. Germline V gene lookup returns CDR1 SEHNR and CDR2 FQNEAQ (reference sequence). The CDR3 contains 13 residues. CDR3 DNA sequence: TGTGCCAGTAGCTTGGTACCGAAGGAGACCCAGTACTTC. Its protein product is CASSLVPKETQYF.

The chain employs TRBV7-6 and TRBJ2-7, with 8 bases matching TRBD2. The J call may be wrong; the DNA end is better matched by TRBJ2-4. The CDR3 has 16 amino acids. Germline V gene data show CDR1 as SGHVS and CDR2 as FNYEAQ. CDR3 bases: TGTGCCAGCAGCTTAACTCGGGAGGGGGATGGGGACATTCAGTACTTC. This sequence encodes CASSLTREGDGDIQYF.

The J gene is TRBJ2-7, the V gene TRBV2; 11 bases align to TRBD2. This CDR3 has 14 amino acids. The V and J ends lost 8 bases and 2 bases, in that order; junction bases with no gene match: 5. CDR1 and CDR2 from the germline V gene are SNHLY and FYNNEI. This CDR3 is CASQTSGSTYEQYF. The CDR3, as DNA: TGTGCCAGCCAAACTAGCGGGAGTACCTACGAGCAGTACTTC.

In its sample, this clonotype was seen a few times. The chain links TRBV10-3 to TRBJ2-7; D call uncertain. The V end was cut by 11 bases, the J end by 0 bases, with 11 bases between. The germline V gene has CDR1 ENHRY and CDR2 SYGVKD. CDR3 length: 12 residues. CDR3 nucleotides: TGTGCCGCAGGTAGCCCCTCCTACGAGCAGTACTTC. It is translated as CAAGSPSYEQYF.

The chain carries TRBV15 and TRBJ1-1, with D unresolved. This CDR3 has 16 amino acids. Germline loops: CDR1 LNHNV, CDR2 YYDKDF (reference sequence). The V gene lost 1 base and the J gene lost 3 bases, with 15 bases spanning the gap. The CDR3 here is CATSRGAGVGDTEAFF. In DNA, the CDR3 is TGTGCCACCAGCAGAGGAGCCGGGGTTGGGGACACTGAAGCTTTCTTT.

The chain joins TRBV4-1 to TRBJ2-7; 7 bases map to TRBD2. This CDR3 contains 17 residues. CDR1 and CDR2 (germline): MGHRA, YSYEKL. V lost 0 bases, J lost 7 bases, and 15 bases stayed unmatched. The CDR3 nucleotides read TGCGCCAGCAGCCAAGATCCCATTAGCGGGTCCCCCCGTGAGCAGTACTTC. Protein product: CASSQDPISGSPREQYF.

The chain employs TRBV18 and TRBJ2-2, with 11 bases that match TRBD2. This CDR3 has 17 residues. The V gene's germline CDR1 is KGHSH and CDR2 LQKENI. V was clipped by 4 bases and J by 1 base; unmatched bases: 5. The DNA of the CDR3 is TGTGCCAGCTCACAACTGGGACTAGCGGTGAACACCGGGGAGCTGTTTTTT. It is translated as CASSQLGLAVNTGELFF.

There are a few counts of this clonotype. The rearrangement uses TRBV6-2 or TRBV6-3 and TRBJ2-1; D gene unclear. V lost 4 bases and J lost 0, with 10 bases in between. CDR3 length: 15 amino acids. The V gene's germline CDR1 is MNHEY and CDR2 SVGEGT. CDR3 sequence: CASSFSVSSYNEQFF. The CDR3 DNA is TGTGCCAGCAGTTTCTCCGTAAGCTCCTACAATGAGCAGTTCTTC.